This TCR beta chain was observed in a study of human T cells and chemical hapten exposure (dated by TCRdb to the early 2020s). A note on the overall study: Libraries were pooled for sequencing, and variation in per-sample TCR yields was attributed mainly to small differences in library volumes within the pool. Both TCR alpha and TCR beta chains were sequenced from each blood RNA sample. Peripheral blood TCR repertoire changes were tracked in vivo in alopecia patients during primary and secondary sensitization to the hapten diphenylcyclopropenone (DPC). Findings and caveats that apply to the study as a whole: Repeated subsampling changed both the strength of the expansion versus patch-test correlation and the threshold at which that correlation became significant. DPC sensitization did not change the number of TCRs with a frequency above 1 in 1000, and there was no evidence of changes in global repertoire structure.

This sample's time point label indicates: healthy volunteer bleed at 2 weeks. Total RNA was isolated from unfractionated whole blood collected in Tempus Blood RNA tubes. Roughly 5 healthy volunteers served as TCR sequencing controls and were bled at day 0, 2 weeks and 6 weeks. The method behind the library was RACE. Reads for this sample came from a NextSeq 500. During library preparation, unique molecular identifiers were attached to individual cDNA molecules so that TCRs could be counted quantitatively and reproducibly. The paper's processing steps were these. The median number of TCRs per sample was over 95,000, ranging from roughly 23,224 to 700,000. V, J and CDR3 annotation of the TCR reads was carried out using the Decombinator software suite. For PS versus PT1 abundance plots, all samples were subsampled to the same number of TCRs (28,000). TCRs were defined as expanded if absent before sensitization and observed at least eight times at the 2-week time point. The public reads were reanalyzed by TCRdb: fastp trimming at Q25, MiXCR alignment, in-frame beta chains only. Under each unique CDR3 protein, matching rows form one entry showing the most common genes and DNA. TCRdb assigned the V and J calls; the authors' analysis was not used. Within this sample are about 46,000 distinct CDR3 sequences, with 4.3% of them counted one time only. The ten largest clones represent about 1.5% of the sample.

Many counts were recorded for this clonotype. The antigen it recognizes is unknown. Per-base quality was not reported, and no clone a single base away is much larger than it. This TCR was sampled from a female donor in good health. Some clones in this sample may be carry-over from other donors' samples. Sample: whole blood.

The sequenced DNA is TGTGCCAGCAGCCCGGGACAGGGGCGGTCTGAAGCTTTCTTT. This codes for CASSPGQGRSEAFF. The V and J genes are TRBV6-5 and TRBJ1-1, with 10 central nucleotides matching TRBD1. Germline trimming: 6 bases from V, 6 bases from J; junction bases outside gene matches: 7. CDR1 and CDR2 are read off the germline V gene as MNHEY and SVGAGI. From the cysteine through the phenylalanine, the CDR3 covers 14 amino acids. The entry retains the CDR3 DNA only, 42 bases that are in frame from base 1.